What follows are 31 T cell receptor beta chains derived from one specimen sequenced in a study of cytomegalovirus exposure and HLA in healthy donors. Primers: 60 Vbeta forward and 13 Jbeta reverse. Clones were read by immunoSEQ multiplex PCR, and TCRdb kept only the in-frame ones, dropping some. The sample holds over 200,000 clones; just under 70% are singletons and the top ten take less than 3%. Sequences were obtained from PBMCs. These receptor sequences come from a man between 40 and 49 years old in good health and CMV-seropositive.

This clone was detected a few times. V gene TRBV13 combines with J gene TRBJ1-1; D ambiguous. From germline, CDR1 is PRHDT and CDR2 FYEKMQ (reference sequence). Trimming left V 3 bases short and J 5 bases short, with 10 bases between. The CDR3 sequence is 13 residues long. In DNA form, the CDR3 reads TGTGCCAGCAGCTTTTCATCGGTTACTGAAGCTTTCTTT. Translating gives CASSFSSVTEAFF.

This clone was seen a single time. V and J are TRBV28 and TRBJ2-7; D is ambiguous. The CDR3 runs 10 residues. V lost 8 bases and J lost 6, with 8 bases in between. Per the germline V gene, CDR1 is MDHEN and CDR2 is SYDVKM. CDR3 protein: CASSGREQYF. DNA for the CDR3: TGTGCCAGCTCGGGTCGCGAGCAGTACTTC. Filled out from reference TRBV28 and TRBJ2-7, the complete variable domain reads DVKVTQSSRYLVKRTGEKVFLECVQDMDHENMFWYRQDPGLGLRLIYFSYDVKMKEKGDIPEGYSVSREKKERFSLILESASTNQTSMYLCASSGREQYFGPGTRLTVT.

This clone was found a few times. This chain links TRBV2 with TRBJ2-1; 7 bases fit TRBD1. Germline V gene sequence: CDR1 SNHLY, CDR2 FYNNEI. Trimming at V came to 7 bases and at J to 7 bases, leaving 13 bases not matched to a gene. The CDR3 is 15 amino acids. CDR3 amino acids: CASTRGPRSWNEQFF. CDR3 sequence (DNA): TGTGCCAGCACAAGGGGGCCCCGATCCTGGAATGAGCAGTTCTTC.

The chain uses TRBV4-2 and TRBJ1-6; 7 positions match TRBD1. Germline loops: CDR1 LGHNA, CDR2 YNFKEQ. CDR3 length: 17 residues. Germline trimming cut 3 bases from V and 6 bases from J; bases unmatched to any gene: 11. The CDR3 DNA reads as TGTGCCAGCAGCCACAGACGAGGGACAGAGAGTAATTCACCCCTCCACTTT. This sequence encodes CASSHRRGTESNSPLHF.

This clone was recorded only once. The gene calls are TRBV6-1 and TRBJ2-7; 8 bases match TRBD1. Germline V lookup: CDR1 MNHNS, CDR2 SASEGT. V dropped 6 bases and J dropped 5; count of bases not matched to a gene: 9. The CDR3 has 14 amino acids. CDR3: CASSLTGGNHEQYF. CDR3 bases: TGTGCCAGCAGCCTTACAGGGGGTAACCACGAGCAGTACTTC.

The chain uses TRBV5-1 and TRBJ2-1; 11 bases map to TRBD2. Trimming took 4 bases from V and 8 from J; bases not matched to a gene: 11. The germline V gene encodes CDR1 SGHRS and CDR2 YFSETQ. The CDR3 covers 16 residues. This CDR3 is CASSLVSSGGAYEQFF. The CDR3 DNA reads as TGCGCCAGCAGCCTCGTTAGTAGCGGGGGGGCGTATGAGCAGTTCTTC. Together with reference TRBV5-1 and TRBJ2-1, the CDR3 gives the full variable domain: KAGVTQTPRYLIKTRGQQVTLSCSPISGHRSVSWYQQTPGQGLQFLFEYFSETQRNKGNFPGRFSGRQFSNSRSEMNVSTLELGDSALYLCASSLVSSGGAYEQFFGPGTRLTVL.

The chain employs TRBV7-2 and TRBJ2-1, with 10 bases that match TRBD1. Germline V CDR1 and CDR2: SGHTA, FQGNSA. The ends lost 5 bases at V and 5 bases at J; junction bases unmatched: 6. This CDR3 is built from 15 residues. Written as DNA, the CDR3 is TGTGCCAGCAGCCTTGACAGGGGGCTGAACAATGAGCAGTTCTTC. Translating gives CASSLDRGLNNEQFF.

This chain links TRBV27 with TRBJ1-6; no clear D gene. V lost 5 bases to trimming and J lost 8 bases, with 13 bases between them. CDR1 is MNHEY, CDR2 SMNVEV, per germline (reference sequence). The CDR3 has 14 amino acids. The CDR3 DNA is TGTGCCAGCAGTCCGACTAGAGGTTATTCACCCCTCCACTTT. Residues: CASSPTRGYSPLHF.

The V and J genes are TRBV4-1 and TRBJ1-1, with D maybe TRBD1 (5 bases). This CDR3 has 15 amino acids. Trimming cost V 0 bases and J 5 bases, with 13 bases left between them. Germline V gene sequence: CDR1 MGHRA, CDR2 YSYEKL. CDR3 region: CASSQESWAGTEAFF. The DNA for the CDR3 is TGCGCCAGCAGCCAAGAGAGTTGGGCAGGGACTGAAGCTTTCTTT.

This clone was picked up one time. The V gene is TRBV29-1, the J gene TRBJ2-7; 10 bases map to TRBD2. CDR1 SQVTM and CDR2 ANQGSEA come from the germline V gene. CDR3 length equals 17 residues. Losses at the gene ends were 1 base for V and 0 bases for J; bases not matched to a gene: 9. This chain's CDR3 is CSVEVVAGGLSSYEQYF. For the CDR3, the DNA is TGCAGCGTTGAAGTGGTAGCGGGGGGTCTTAGCTCCTACGAGCAGTACTTC.

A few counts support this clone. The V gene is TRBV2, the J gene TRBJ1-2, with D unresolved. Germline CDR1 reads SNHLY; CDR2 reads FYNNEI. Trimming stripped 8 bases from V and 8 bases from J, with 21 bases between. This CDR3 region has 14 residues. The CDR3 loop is CASLKTEVKGGYTF. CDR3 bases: TGTGCCAGCTTAAAGACTGAGGTTAAAGGCGGCTACACCTTC.

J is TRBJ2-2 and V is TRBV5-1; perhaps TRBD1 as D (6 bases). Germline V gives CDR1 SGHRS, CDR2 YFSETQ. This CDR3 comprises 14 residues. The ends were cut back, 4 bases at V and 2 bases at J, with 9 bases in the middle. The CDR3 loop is CASSRDINTGELFF. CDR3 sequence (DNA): TGCGCCAGCAGCCGGGACATCAACACCGGGGAGCTGTTTTTT.

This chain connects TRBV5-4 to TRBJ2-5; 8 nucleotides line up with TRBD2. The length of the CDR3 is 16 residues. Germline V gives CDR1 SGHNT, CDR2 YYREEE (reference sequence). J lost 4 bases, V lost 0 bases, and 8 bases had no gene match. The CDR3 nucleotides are TGTGCCAGCAGCTTGGGTTCGGGGGGGCCGATAGAGACCCAGTACTTC. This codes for CASSLGSGGPIETQYF.

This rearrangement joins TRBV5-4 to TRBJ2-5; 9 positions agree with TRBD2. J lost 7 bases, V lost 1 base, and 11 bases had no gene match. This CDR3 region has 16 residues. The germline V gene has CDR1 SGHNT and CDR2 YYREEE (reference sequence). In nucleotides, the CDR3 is TGTGCCAGCAGCTTGCGTGAGACTAGCGGACTTTGGACCCAGTACTTC. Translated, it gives CASSLRETSGLWTQYF.

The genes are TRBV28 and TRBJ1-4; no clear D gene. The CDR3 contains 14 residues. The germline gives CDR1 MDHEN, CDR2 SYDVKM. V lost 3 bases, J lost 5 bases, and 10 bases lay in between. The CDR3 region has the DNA TGTGCCAGCAGTTTGGGCGGGGAAAATGAAAAACTGTTTTTT. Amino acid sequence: CASSLGGENEKLFF.

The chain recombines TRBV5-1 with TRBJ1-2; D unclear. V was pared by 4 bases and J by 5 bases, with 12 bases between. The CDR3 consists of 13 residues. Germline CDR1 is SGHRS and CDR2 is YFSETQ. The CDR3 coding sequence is TGCGCCAGCAGCCTAGATGGTCTTTATGGCTACACCTTC. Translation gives CASSLDGLYGYTF.

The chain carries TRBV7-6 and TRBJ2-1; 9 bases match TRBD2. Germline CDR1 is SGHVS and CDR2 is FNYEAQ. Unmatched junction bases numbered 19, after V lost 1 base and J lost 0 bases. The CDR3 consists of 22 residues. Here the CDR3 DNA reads TGTGCCAGCAGCTTAGGGACCCTAAAAGGGACTAGCCGGACGAGCTCCTACAATGAGCAGTTCTTC. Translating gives CASSLGTLKGTSRTSSYNEQFF.

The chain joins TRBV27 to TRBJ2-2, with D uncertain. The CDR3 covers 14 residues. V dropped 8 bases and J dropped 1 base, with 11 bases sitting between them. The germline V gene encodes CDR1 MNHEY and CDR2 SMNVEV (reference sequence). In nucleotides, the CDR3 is TGTGCCAGCGCTAGGCCTCTGAACACCGGGGAGCTGTTTTTT. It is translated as CASARPLNTGELFF.

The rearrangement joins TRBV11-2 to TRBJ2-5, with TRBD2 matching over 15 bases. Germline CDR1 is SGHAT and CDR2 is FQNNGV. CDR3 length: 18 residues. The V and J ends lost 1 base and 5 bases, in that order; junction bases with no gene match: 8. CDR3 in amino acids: CASSLGTSGGALSETQYF. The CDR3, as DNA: TGTGCCAGCAGCTTAGGGACTAGCGGGGGGGCCTTGTCGGAGACCCAGTACTTC.

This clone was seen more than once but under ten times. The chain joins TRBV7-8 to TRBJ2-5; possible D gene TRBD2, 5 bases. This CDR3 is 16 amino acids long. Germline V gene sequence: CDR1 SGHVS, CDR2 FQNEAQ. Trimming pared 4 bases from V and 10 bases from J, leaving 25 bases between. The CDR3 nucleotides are TGTGCCAGCAGCTACCGGGGAGAGGATGTACCAGATGGCCAGTACTTC. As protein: CASSYRGEDVPDGQYF. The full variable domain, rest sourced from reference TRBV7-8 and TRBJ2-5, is GAGVSQSPRYKVAKRGQDVALRCDPISGHVSLFWYQQALGQGPEFLTYFQNEAQLDKSGLPSDRFFAERPEGSVSTLKIQRTQQEDSAVYLCASSYRGEDVPDGQYFGPGTRLLVL.

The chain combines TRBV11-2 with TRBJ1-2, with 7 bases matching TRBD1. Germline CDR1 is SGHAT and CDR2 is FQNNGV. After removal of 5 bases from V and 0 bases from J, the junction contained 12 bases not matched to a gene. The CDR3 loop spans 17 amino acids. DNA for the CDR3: TGTGCCAGCAGCCACGGGGACAGCTTACTCGCTAACTATGGCTACACCTTC. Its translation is CASSHGDSLLANYGYTF.

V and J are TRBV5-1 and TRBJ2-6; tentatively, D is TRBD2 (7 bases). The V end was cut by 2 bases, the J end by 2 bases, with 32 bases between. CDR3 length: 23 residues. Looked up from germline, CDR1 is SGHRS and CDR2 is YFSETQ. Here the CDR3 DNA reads TGCGCCAGCAGCTTTTTACGGCCTGGACGGGGGGCAGCGGAATGGGCTGGGGCCAACGTCCTGACTTTC. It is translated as CASSFLRPGRGAAEWAGANVLTF.

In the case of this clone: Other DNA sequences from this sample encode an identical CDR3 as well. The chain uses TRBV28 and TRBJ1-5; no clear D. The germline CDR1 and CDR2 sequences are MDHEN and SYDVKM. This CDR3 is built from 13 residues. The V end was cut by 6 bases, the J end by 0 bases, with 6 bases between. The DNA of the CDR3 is TGTGCCAGCAGCCCAGATAGCAATCAGCCCCAGCATTTT. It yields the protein CASSPDSNQPQHF.

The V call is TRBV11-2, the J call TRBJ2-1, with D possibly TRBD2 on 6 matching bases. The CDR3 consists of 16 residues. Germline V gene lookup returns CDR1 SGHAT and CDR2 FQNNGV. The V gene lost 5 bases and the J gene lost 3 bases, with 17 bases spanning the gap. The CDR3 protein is CASSPTYTGVYNEQFF. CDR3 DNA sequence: TGTGCCAGCAGCCCAACCTACACGGGGGTCTACAATGAGCAGTTCTTC.

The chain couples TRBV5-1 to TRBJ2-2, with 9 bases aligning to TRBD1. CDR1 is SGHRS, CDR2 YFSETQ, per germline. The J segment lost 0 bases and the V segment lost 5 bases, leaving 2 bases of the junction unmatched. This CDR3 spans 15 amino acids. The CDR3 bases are TGCGCCAGCAGGGGACAGGGTTCGAACACCGGGGAGCTGTTTTTT. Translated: CASRGQGSNTGELFF.

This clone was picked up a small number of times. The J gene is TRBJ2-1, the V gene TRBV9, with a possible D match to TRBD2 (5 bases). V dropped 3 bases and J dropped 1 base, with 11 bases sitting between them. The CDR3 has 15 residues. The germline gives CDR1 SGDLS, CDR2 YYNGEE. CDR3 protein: CASSDLGESYNEQFF. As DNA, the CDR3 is TGTGCCAGCAGCGACCTCGGGGAGTCCTACAATGAGCAGTTCTTC.

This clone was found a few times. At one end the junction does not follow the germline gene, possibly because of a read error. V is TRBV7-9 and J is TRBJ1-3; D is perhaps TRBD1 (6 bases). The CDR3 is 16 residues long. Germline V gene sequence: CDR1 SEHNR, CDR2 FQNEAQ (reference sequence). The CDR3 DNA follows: TGTTCCAGCAGCTTTTCCTCAGGGGCCTCTGGAAACACCATATATTTT. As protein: CSSSFSSGASGNTIYF.

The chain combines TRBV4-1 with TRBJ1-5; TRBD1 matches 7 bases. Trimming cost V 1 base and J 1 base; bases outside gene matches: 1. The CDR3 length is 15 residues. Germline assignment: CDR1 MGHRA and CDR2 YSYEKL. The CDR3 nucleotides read TGCGCCAGCAGCCAAGCGGACAGGAGCAATCAGCCCCAGCATTTT. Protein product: CASSQADRSNQPQHF.

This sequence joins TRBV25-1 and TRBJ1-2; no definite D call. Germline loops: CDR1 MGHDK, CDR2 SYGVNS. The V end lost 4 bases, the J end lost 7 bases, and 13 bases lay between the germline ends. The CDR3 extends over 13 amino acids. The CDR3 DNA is TGTGCCAGCAGTGCTCTAGGGAGTCGTGGCTACACCTTC. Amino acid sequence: CASSALGSRGYTF.

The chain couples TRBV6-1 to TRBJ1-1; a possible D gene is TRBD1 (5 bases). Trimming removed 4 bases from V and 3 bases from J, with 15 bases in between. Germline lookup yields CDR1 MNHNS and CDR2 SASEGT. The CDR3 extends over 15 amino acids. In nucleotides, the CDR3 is TGTGCCAGCAGTGGGGGGGTAACTCCCGACACTGAAGCTTTCTTT. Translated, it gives CASSGGVTPDTEAFF.

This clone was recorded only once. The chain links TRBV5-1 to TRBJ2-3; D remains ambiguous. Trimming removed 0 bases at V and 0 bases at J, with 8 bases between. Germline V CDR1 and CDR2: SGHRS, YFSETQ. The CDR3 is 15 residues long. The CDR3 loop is CASSLDSPSTDTQYF. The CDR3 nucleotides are TGCGCCAGCAGCTTGGACAGCCCTAGCACAGATACGCAGTATTTT.